The 25 T cell receptor beta chains below all came from one sample that was sequenced in a study of control samples from healthy donors and cancer patients. Sequencing used immunoSEQ multiplex PCR; TCRdb keeps in-frame clones, though not all of them. In the table there are approximately 80,000 clones, approximately 91% of which are singletons. Sequencing was done on a sample of blood. These receptors all come from a woman between 50 and 59 years old in good health.

The CDR3 sequence: CASSPLANTGELFF. The CDR3 DNA follows: TGTGCCAGCTCACCACTTGCAAACACCGGGGAGCTGTTTTTT. This chain uses TRBV18 with TRBJ2-2; D not resolved. The length of the CDR3 is 14 residues. The germline V gene has CDR1 KGHSH and CDR2 LQKENI. V lost 1 base and J 2 bases, leaving 5 bases between the germline ends.

This rearrangement joins TRBV28 to TRBJ2-7; D is unclear. The CDR3 runs 12 residues. Germline V gene data show CDR1 as MDHEN and CDR2 as SYDVKM. Trimming took off 2 bases at V and 3 bases at J, with 5 bases between the two ends. The CDR3 sequence: CASSLNLYEQYF. The CDR3 nucleotides are TGTGCCAGCAGTTTAAACCTCTACGAGCAGTACTTC.

V usage is TRBV7-2 and J usage is TRBJ2-3; D call uncertain. The germline V and J ends were trimmed by 4 bases and 4 bases, with 12 bases remaining between them. CDR1 and CDR2 (germline): SGHTA, FQGNSA. The CDR3 is 14 amino acids. The CDR3 DNA sequence: TGTGCCAGCAGCTCGCCAACTAACCCAGATACGCAGTATTTT. Amino acid sequence: CASSSPTNPDTQYF.

This CDR3 is CAWRVGTGRNSPLHF. For the CDR3, the DNA is TGTGCCTGGAGAGTAGGGACAGGGCGCAATTCACCCCTCCACTTT. The gene calls are TRBV30 and TRBJ1-6; 9 bases map to TRBD1. The CDR3 runs to 15 residues. V trimming: 3 bases; J trimming: 7 bases; junction bases outside the gene matches: 7. CDR1 and CDR2 (germline): GTSNPN, SVGIG (reference sequence).

The J gene is TRBJ2-1, the V gene TRBV4-1; TRBD2 is a possible D gene (6 bases). The CDR3 runs 13 residues. The V gene lost 0 bases and the J gene lost 9 bases, with 9 bases spanning the gap. Germline V gives CDR1 MGHRA, CDR2 YSYEKL. CDR3: CASSQDRGIEQFF. Here the CDR3 DNA reads TGCGCCAGCAGCCAAGATCGGGGGATTGAGCAGTTCTTC.

The chain joins TRBV19 to TRBJ2-3, with D hard to call. The V gene's germline CDR1 is LNHDA and CDR2 SQIVND (reference sequence). Trimming removed 7 bases at V and 7 bases at J, with 9 bases between. There are 11 residues in the CDR3. Here the CDR3 reads CASKTPNTQYF. As DNA, the CDR3 is TGTGCCAGTAAAACGCCGAATACGCAGTATTTT. The full variable domain, its missing parts supplied by reference TRBV19 and TRBJ2-3, is DGGITQSPKYLFRKEGQNVTLSCEQNLNHDAMYWYRQDPGQGLRLIYYSQIVNDFQKGDIAEGYSVSREKKESFPLTVTSAQKNPTAFYLCASKTPNTQYFGPGTRLTVL.

This clone has only a few counts. The chain has TRBV9 and TRBJ1-1, with D unresolved. Trimming cost V 2 bases and J 6 bases, with 20 bases left between them. This CDR3 comprises 16 residues. Germline V gives CDR1 SGDLS, CDR2 YYNGEE. DNA of the CDR3: TGTGCCAGCAGCGTGACTCCGTCCTCCCGGGGATCTGAAGCTTTCTTT. Translation gives CASSVTPSSRGSEAFF.

This clone has only one observation. V gene TRBV29-1 combines with J gene TRBJ1-1; D is undetermined. Trimming removed 1 base from V and 1 base from J, with 10 bases in between. Germline CDR1 reads SQVTM; CDR2 reads ANQGSEA. The CDR3 sequence is 14 residues long. The CDR3 loop reads CSVEVLQQNTEAFF. The CDR3, as DNA: TGCAGCGTTGAAGTCTTACAGCAGAACACTGAAGCTTTCTTT.

V is TRBV9 and J is TRBJ1-5, with 7 bases lining up with TRBD1. This CDR3 comprises 15 residues. CDR1 and CDR2 (germline): SGDLS, YYNGEE. V gave up 3 bases and J gave up 0 bases; unmatched junction bases: 3. CDR3 amino acids: CASSETGYSNQPQHF. The CDR3 coding sequence is TGTGCCAGCAGCGAGACAGGGTATAGCAATCAGCCCCAGCATTTT.

V gene TRBV18 combines with J gene TRBJ1-3; D is unclear. V gave up 2 bases and J gave up 0 bases, with 8 bases separating them. CDR1 is KGHSH and CDR2 is LQKENI in the germline V gene. CDR3 size: 15 residues. The CDR3: CASSPFGVSGNTIYF. DNA for the CDR3: TGTGCCAGCTCACCATTTGGGGTCTCTGGAAACACCATATATTTT.

V gene TRBV1 combines with J gene TRBJ1-3; the D call of TRBD1 is as the table states it, not checked on the DNA. TRBV1 is listed as a pseudogene. There are 16 residues in the CDR3. CDR3 DNA sequence: TGCACCAGCAGCCAAGAACGAACAGTAACGGGAAACACCATATATTTT. Translated: CTSSQERTVTGNTIYF.

The rearrangement links TRBV5-5 to TRBJ1-1; D might be TRBD1 (6 bases). The CDR3 sequence is 15 residues long. Germline V lookup: CDR1 SGHKS, CDR2 YYEKEE (reference sequence). V lost 3 bases to trimming and J lost 1 base, with 13 bases between them. Written as DNA, the CDR3 is TGTGCCAGCAGCTGGACGACAGGATGGAACACTGAAGCTTTCTTT. This codes for CASSWTTGWNTEAFF. Together with reference TRBV5-5 and TRBJ1-1, the CDR3 gives the full variable domain: DAGVTQSPTHLIKTRGQQVTLRCSPISGHKSVSWYQQVLGQGPQFIFQYYEKEERGRGNFPDRFSARQFPNYSSELNVNALLLGDSALYLCASSWTTGWNTEAFFGQGTRLTVV.

The chain uses TRBV7-9 and TRBJ1-4, with a tentative D call TRBD1 (6 bases). The CDR3 consists of 19 residues. V lost 1 base to trimming and J lost 0 bases, with 18 bases between them. CDR1 SEHNR and CDR2 FQNEAQ come from the germline V gene (reference sequence). The CDR3 is CASSLDPGEGFTTNEKLFF. CDR3 DNA: TGTGCCAGCAGCTTAGATCCAGGGGAGGGATTTACAACTAATGAAAAACTGTTTTTT.

This clone turned up a few times. This sequence joins TRBV5-1 and TRBJ1-6, with TRBD1 as a possible D gene (5 bases). This CDR3 has 14 amino acids. V lost 4 bases, J lost 7 bases, and 12 bases lay in between. Germline V gene sequence: CDR1 SGHRS, CDR2 YFSETQ. The CDR3 nucleotides read TGCGCCAGCAGCCCGGGACTTTCGAATTCACCCCTCCACTTT. The encoded protein is CASSPGLSNSPLHF.

The V gene is TRBV2, the J gene TRBJ2-1, with a tentative D call TRBD1 (6 bases). The CDR3 length is 15 residues. Germline values: CDR1 SNHLY, CDR2 FYNNEI. V was clipped by 6 bases and J by 7 bases, with 19 bases between them. Written as DNA, the CDR3 is TGTGCCAGCAGCTTACAGAGGACAGTCCAAAATGAGCAGTTCTTC. This codes for CASSLQRTVQNEQFF.

This clone has only one observation. The rearrangement uses TRBV6-6 and TRBJ1-1; perhaps TRBD1 as D (6 bases). The CDR3 covers 13 residues. The ends were cut back, 0 bases at V and 6 bases at J, with 8 bases in the middle. In germline, CDR1 is MNHNY, CDR2 SVGAGI (reference sequence). CDR3 region: CASSYSGGPEAFF. DNA for the CDR3: TGTGCCAGCAGTTACTCGGGGGGCCCTGAAGCTTTCTTT.

The chain recombines TRBV24-1 with TRBJ2-1; TRBD1 agrees at 9 bases. Germline V gives CDR1 KGHDR, CDR2 SFDVKD. V dropped 4 bases and J dropped 8; count of bases not matched to a gene: 11. This CDR3 has 16 amino acids. The CDR3 here is CATSEGGTGRGDEQFF. The DNA for the CDR3 is TGTGCCACCAGTGAGGGAGGGACAGGGAGGGGCGATGAGCAGTTCTTC.

V usage is TRBV6-4 and J usage is TRBJ1-1; maybe TRBD1 (6 bases). The ends were cut back, 5 bases at V and 1 base at J, with 11 bases in the middle. Germline-derived CDR1 and CDR2 are MRHNA and SNTAGT. The CDR3 has 14 residues. The chain's CDR3 is CASSSGHQNTEAFF. In DNA form, the CDR3 reads TGTGCCAGCAGTTCGGGACACCAGAACACTGAAGCTTTCTTT.

The V and J genes are TRBV12-3 or TRBV12-4 and TRBJ1-2; D call uncertain. The CDR3 spans 13 residues. Trimming removed 3 bases at V and 7 bases at J, with 12 bases between. The CDR3 sequence is CASSFEGVGGYTF. The DNA for the CDR3 is TGTGCCAGCAGTTTTGAGGGTGTGGGTGGCTACACCTTC.

The V gene is TRBV2, the J gene TRBJ2-7; 7 bases match TRBD2. This CDR3 comprises 15 residues. From germline, CDR1 is SNHLY and CDR2 FYNNEI. Losses at the gene ends were 7 bases for V and 0 bases for J; bases not matched to a gene: 9. CDR3 bases: TGTGCCAGCATTGGGGGGGGGAGGAGCTCCTACGAGCAGTACTTC. Amino acid sequence: CASIGGGRSSYEQYF.

The rearrangement uses TRBV5-1 and TRBJ1-2, with a weak D call TRBD1 (6 bases). The CDR3 covers 14 residues. The V gene's germline CDR1 is SGHRS and CDR2 YFSETQ. V dropped 9 bases and J dropped 6 bases, with 21 bases sitting between them. The CDR3: CATRTQGRLNGYTF. DNA for the CDR3: TGCGCCACCCGGACCCAGGGGCGGCTCAATGGCTACACCTTC.

This clone was observed a handful of times. The J gene is TRBJ1-5, the V gene TRBV5-1, with 8 positions matching TRBD1. The CDR3 covers 15 residues. V was pared by 3 bases and J by 4 bases, with 6 bases of the junction left unmatched. Germline assignment: CDR1 SGHRS and CDR2 YFSETQ. The CDR3 DNA reads as TGCGCCAGCAGCTCTGGACAGGGCCTTAATCAGCCCCAGCATTTT. It codes for CASSSGQGLNQPQHF.

Only one count was recorded for this clone. The V call is TRBV3-1 (or the pseudogene TRBV3-2), the J call TRBJ1-1; perhaps TRBD1 as D (6 bases). Trimming shortened V by 6 bases and J by 5 bases, and 19 bases separated the two germline ends. Germline CDR1 reads LGHDT; CDR2 reads YNNKEL (reference sequence). The CDR3 consists of 15 residues. The CDR3: CASSGGEVGGTEAFF. CDR3 nucleotides: TGTGCCAGCAGTGGAGGGGAAGTAGGGGGTACTGAAGCTTTCTTT.

The V gene is TRBV20-1, the J gene TRBJ2-7; D could derive from TRBD1 or TRBD2 (5 bases each). The CDR3 sequence is 13 residues long. The germline gives CDR1 DFQATT, CDR2 SNEGSKA (reference sequence). Trimming pared 3 bases from V and 4 bases from J, leaving 13 bases between. The CDR3 coding sequence is TGCAGTGCTAGTCTTTCGGGGCAGTACGAGCAGTACTTC. It translates to CSASLSGQYEQYF.

This clone was observed a handful of times. The chain joins TRBV19 to TRBJ2-1; D may be TRBD2 (6 bases). The ends were cut back, 1 base at V and 3 bases at J, with 10 bases in the middle. The germline gives CDR1 LNHDA, CDR2 SQIVND (reference sequence). The CDR3 contains 15 residues. For the CDR3, the DNA is TGTGCCAGTAGTATAGTCCCGGGGGACTACAATGAGCAGTTCTTC. Its protein product is CASSIVPGDYNEQFF.